The rows below give T cell receptor beta chains drawn from one sample of a study of spatial heterogeneity in lung cancer. TCRdb called the 5' RACE reads again in MiXCR, with one record for every CDR3 protein. Of around 45,000 distinct CDR3 sequences listed, roughly an eighth are singletons. Sequenced material: PBMCs, taken at surgery. The receptor set was obtained from a male donor with early-stage non-small cell lung cancer. CDR3s include the opening cysteine and the closing phenylalanine or tryptophan. Fields, in order: J gene, clone size, D gene, V gene, CDR3 length, CDR3 DNA, CDR3 protein. The D gene is left open where the match is weak. Some rows mark clone size as missing; the rest say once, few, many or name a class of expanded clone.

j_call: TRBJ2-5; clone_size: .; d_call: .; v_call: TRBV7-2; cdr3_length: 14; cdr3_nt: TGTGCCAGCAGCTGGCGGCGGGGTCAAGAGACCCAGTACTTC; cdr3_aa: CASSWRRGQETQYF
j_call: TRBJ2-3; clone_size: few; d_call: TRBD2; v_call: TRBV6-5; cdr3_length: 16; cdr3_nt: TGTGCCAGCAGTTACAAGCGGGGGGCCTCCCGGGATACGCAGTATTTT; cdr3_aa: CASSYKRGASRDTQYF
j_call: TRBJ1-5; clone_size: many; d_call: .; v_call: TRBV5-1; cdr3_length: 13; cdr3_nt: TGCGCCAGCAGCTTAGCGGGGAATCAGCCCCAGCATTTT; cdr3_aa: CASSLAGNQPQHF
j_call: TRBJ2-2; clone_size: many; d_call: .; v_call: TRBV7-3; cdr3_length: 14; cdr3_nt: TGTGCCAGCAGCTTAAATAGGGTAACCGGGGAGCTGTTTTTT; cdr3_aa: CASSLNRVTGELFF
j_call: TRBJ2-1; clone_size: few; d_call: .; v_call: TRBV23-1; cdr3_length: 12; cdr3_nt: TGCGCCAGCAGTCACGTAGGCAATGAGCAGTTCTTC; cdr3_aa: CASSHVGNEQFF
j_call: TRBJ2-2; clone_size: many; d_call: .; v_call: TRBV9; cdr3_length: 15; cdr3_nt: TGTGCCAGCAGCGTAGCGAGGGGAATGGCCGGGGAGCTGTTTTTT; cdr3_aa: CASSVARGMAGELFF
j_call: TRBJ1-5; clone_size: few; d_call: TRBD1; v_call: TRBV2; cdr3_length: 13; cdr3_nt: TGTGCCAGCAGCGGGACAGGCAATCAGCCCCAGCATTTT; cdr3_aa: CASSGTGNQPQHF
j_call: TRBJ2-2; clone_size: .; d_call: .; v_call: TRBV12-3/TRBV12-4; cdr3_length: 13; cdr3_nt: TGTGCCAGCAGTTGGGGGGTTACCGGGGAGCTGTTTTTT; cdr3_aa: CASSWGVTGELFF
j_call: TRBJ2-1; clone_size: many; d_call: .; v_call: TRBV15; cdr3_length: 14; cdr3_nt: TGTGCCACCAGCAGAGATCTATCCGGTAATGAGCAGTTCTTC; cdr3_aa: CATSRDLSGNEQFF
j_call: TRBJ2-3; clone_size: .; d_call: .; v_call: TRBV5-4; cdr3_length: 17; cdr3_nt: TGTGCCAGCAGCCTCCCCTTAGAGCATGTCCCCACAGATACGCAGTATTTT; cdr3_aa: CASSLPLEHVPTDTQYF
j_call: TRBJ1-1; clone_size: many; d_call: .; v_call: TRBV28; cdr3_length: 14; cdr3_nt: TGTGCCAGCAGTTCCCCTCAACAGGTGGCTCAAGCTTTCTTT; cdr3_aa: CASSSPQQVAQAFF
j_call: TRBJ1-2; clone_size: few; d_call: .; v_call: TRBV5-1; cdr3_length: 13; cdr3_nt: TGCGCCAGCAGCTTGGCCGTTGAGGATGGCTACACCTTC; cdr3_aa: CASSLAVEDGYTF
j_call: TRBJ2-1; clone_size: few; d_call: TRBD1; v_call: TRBV20-1; cdr3_length: 14; cdr3_nt: TGCAGTGCTAGGTGGGACAGGGGGACGAATGAGCAGTTCTTC; cdr3_aa: CSARWDRGTNEQFF
j_call: TRBJ2-5; clone_size: .; d_call: TRBD1; v_call: TRBV28; cdr3_length: 14; cdr3_nt: TGTGCCAGCAGTCCTTCGACAGGGGTTGAGACCCAGTACTTC; cdr3_aa: CASSPSTGVETQYF
j_call: TRBJ2-5; clone_size: many; d_call: TRBD2; v_call: TRBV29-1; cdr3_length: 14; cdr3_nt: TGCAGCGTTGATGGTCTAGCGGGAGAAGAGACCCAGTACTTC; cdr3_aa: CSVDGLAGEETQYF
j_call: TRBJ2-2; clone_size: once; d_call: TRBD1; v_call: TRBV10-2; cdr3_length: 15; cdr3_nt: TGCGCCAGCGGCTATTTAGGACAGGCCCCCGGGGAGCTGTTTTTT; cdr3_aa: CASGYLGQAPGELFF
j_call: TRBJ1-4; clone_size: .; d_call: .; v_call: TRBV19; cdr3_length: 17; cdr3_nt: TGTGCCAGTACCCCGGGGGCAGGGGACCGAGGCGGTGAAAAACTGTTTTTT; cdr3_aa: CASTPGAGDRGGEKLFF
j_call: TRBJ1-2; clone_size: few; d_call: TRBD1; v_call: TRBV12-3/TRBV12-4; cdr3_length: 20; cdr3_nt: TGTGCCAGCAGAACCCCGCCGGGACAGGGGCTGCCTTTTTCCTTCTATGGCTACACCTTC; cdr3_aa: CASRTPPGQGLPFSFYGYTF
j_call: TRBJ1-1; clone_size: .; d_call: .; v_call: TRBV29-1; cdr3_length: 14; cdr3_nt: TGCAGCGTCGGCCAGGCACCGAGAGGCACTGAAGCTTTCTTT; cdr3_aa: CSVGQAPRGTEAFF
j_call: TRBJ2-7; clone_size: many; d_call: TRBD2; v_call: TRBV27; cdr3_length: 15; cdr3_nt: TGTGCCAGCAGTTTCTTCGGGACTAGCGGCTACGAGCAGTACTTC; cdr3_aa: CASSFFGTSGYEQYF
j_call: TRBJ1-5; clone_size: many; d_call: .; v_call: TRBV7-2; cdr3_length: 14; cdr3_nt: TGTGCCAGCAGCTTAACGGCAGATCATCAGCCCCAGCATTTT; cdr3_aa: CASSLTADHQPQHF
j_call: TRBJ2-5; clone_size: few; d_call: TRBD2; v_call: TRBV6-2/TRBV6-3; cdr3_length: 15; cdr3_nt: TGTGCCAGTACTCCGCTAGCGGGAGCCCAAGAGACCCAGTACTTC; cdr3_aa: CASTPLAGAQETQYF
j_call: TRBJ2-3; clone_size: few; d_call: .; v_call: TRBV5-1; cdr3_length: 15; cdr3_nt: TGCGCCAGCAGCTTGGAGGATCAGGGCACAGATACGCAGTATTTT; cdr3_aa: CASSLEDQGTDTQYF
j_call: TRBJ1-4; clone_size: few; d_call: .; v_call: TRBV7-6; cdr3_length: 16; cdr3_nt: TGTGCCAGCAGCTTCGGGACGCCTGCAACTAATGAAAAACTGTTTTTT; cdr3_aa: CASSFGTPATNEKLFF
j_call: TRBJ1-1; clone_size: many; d_call: TRBD1; v_call: TRBV6-2/TRBV6-3; cdr3_length: 14; cdr3_nt: TGTGCCAGCAGCCGACAGGGGAAGGTCACTGAAGCTTTCTTT; cdr3_aa: CASSRQGKVTEAFF
j_call: TRBJ2-5; clone_size: .; d_call: TRBD2; v_call: TRBV5-1; cdr3_length: 15; cdr3_nt: TGCGCCAGCAGCGCCGGGACTAGCGGGGGAGAGACCCAGTACTTC; cdr3_aa: CASSAGTSGGETQYF
j_call: TRBJ2-5; clone_size: many; d_call: .; v_call: TRBV4-1; cdr3_length: 11; cdr3_nt: TGCGCCAGCAGCCAACAAGAGACCCAGTACTTC; cdr3_aa: CASSQQETQYF
j_call: TRBJ1-6; clone_size: few; d_call: .; v_call: TRBV5-1; cdr3_length: 12; cdr3_nt: TGCGCCAGCAGCGACTCAAATTCACCCCTCCACTTT; cdr3_aa: CASSDSNSPLHF
j_call: TRBJ2-3; clone_size: many; d_call: .; v_call: TRBV20-1; cdr3_length: 14; cdr3_nt: TGCAGTGCTCTGATAGAGACCGGCACAGATACGCAGTATTTT; cdr3_aa: CSALIETGTDTQYF
j_call: TRBJ1-1; clone_size: many; d_call: .; v_call: TRBV13; cdr3_length: 13; cdr3_nt: TGTGCCAGCAGCTCCAACCGGGGAACTGAAGCTTTCTTT; cdr3_aa: CASSSNRGTEAFF
j_call: TRBJ2-3; clone_size: .; d_call: .; v_call: TRBV7-6; cdr3_length: 13; cdr3_nt: TGTGCCAGCAGCCTAGGGCGCGGAGATACGCAGTATTTT; cdr3_aa: CASSLGRGDTQYF
j_call: TRBJ1-1; clone_size: many; d_call: .; v_call: TRBV13; cdr3_length: 16; cdr3_nt: TGTGCCAGCAGCTTGAGGGGCTCAGGCAAGAACACTGAAGCTTTCTTT; cdr3_aa: CASSLRGSGKNTEAFF
j_call: TRBJ1-5; clone_size: many; d_call: .; v_call: TRBV28; cdr3_length: 15; cdr3_nt: TGTGCCAGCAGTCCGCCTGGAAGCGACAATCAGCCCCAGCATTTT; cdr3_aa: CASSPPGSDNQPQHF
j_call: TRBJ2-5; clone_size: few; d_call: .; v_call: TRBV7-2; cdr3_length: 14; cdr3_nt: TGTGCCAGCAGTTACAGGTCCTTGGGAGAGACCCAGTACTTC; cdr3_aa: CASSYRSLGETQYF
j_call: TRBJ2-3; clone_size: .; d_call: TRBD1; v_call: TRBV2; cdr3_length: 15; cdr3_nt: TGTGCCAGCAGTGAAGGGGACAGGGTCAAAAATACGCAGTATTTT; cdr3_aa: CASSEGDRVKNTQYF
j_call: TRBJ2-2; clone_size: .; d_call: TRBD2; v_call: TRBV7-2; cdr3_length: 14; cdr3_nt: TGTGCCAGCAGCGGACTAGCGTGGGGCGGGGAGCTGTTTTTT; cdr3_aa: CASSGLAWGGELFF
j_call: TRBJ2-3; clone_size: .; d_call: TRBD1; v_call: TRBV29-1; cdr3_length: 15; cdr3_nt: TGCAGCGTTGTTGGAGGGACAGGGGACACAGATACGCAGTATTTT; cdr3_aa: CSVVGGTGDTDTQYF
j_call: TRBJ2-3; clone_size: few; d_call: .; v_call: TRBV20-1; cdr3_length: 11; cdr3_nt: TGCAGTCCGAGGGTTGGAGATACGCAGTATTTT; cdr3_aa: CSPRVGDTQYF
j_call: TRBJ2-4; clone_size: once; d_call: TRBD2; v_call: TRBV6-6; cdr3_length: 17; cdr3_nt: TGTGACAGCAGTTACCGAAGCGGGGGGGCCGCCAAAAACATTCAGTACTTC; cdr3_aa: CDSSYRSGGAAKNIQYF
j_call: TRBJ1-5; clone_size: many; d_call: .; v_call: TRBV20-1; cdr3_length: 13; cdr3_nt: TGCAGTGCTCCGCAGGGGCCTAATCAGCCCCAGCATTTT; cdr3_aa: CSAPQGPNQPQHF
j_call: TRBJ2-5; clone_size: many; d_call: .; v_call: TRBV4-1; cdr3_length: 16; cdr3_nt: TGCGCCAGCAGCCAAGGCGAGAGGTTGTGGGGCGAGACCCAGTACTTC; cdr3_aa: CASSQGERLWGETQYF
j_call: TRBJ2-7; clone_size: many; d_call: .; v_call: TRBV10-3; cdr3_length: 11; cdr3_nt: TGTGCCATCAGTGATAACTACGAGCAGTACTTC; cdr3_aa: CAISDNYEQYF
j_call: TRBJ1-2; clone_size: many; d_call: TRBD1; v_call: TRBV7-2; cdr3_length: 14; cdr3_nt: TGTGCCAGCAACCTCTCTAAGGGGGCGCCTGGCTACACCTTC; cdr3_aa: CASNLSKGAPGYTF
j_call: TRBJ2-1; clone_size: few; d_call: TRBD2; v_call: TRBV28; cdr3_length: 19; cdr3_nt: TGTGCCAGCATGCCGACGGGACTAGCGGGAGGACAATCCTACAATGAGCAGTTCTTC; cdr3_aa: CASMPTGLAGGQSYNEQFF
j_call: TRBJ2-7; clone_size: .; d_call: .; v_call: TRBV7-2; cdr3_length: 15; cdr3_nt: TGTGCCAGCAGCTTTACCACAGGGTTATCCTACGAGCAGTACTTC; cdr3_aa: CASSFTTGLSYEQYF
j_call: TRBJ2-3; clone_size: once; d_call: TRBD2; v_call: TRBV3-1; cdr3_length: 14; cdr3_nt: TGTGCCAGCAGCCCCCTAGCGGGGGCAGATACGCAGTATTTT; cdr3_aa: CASSPLAGADTQYF
j_call: TRBJ2-1; clone_size: many; d_call: TRBD2; v_call: TRBV4-3; cdr3_length: 17; cdr3_nt: TGCGCCAGCAGCCAAGATTTCACTAGCGGAATTTACAATGAGCAGTTCTTC; cdr3_aa: CASSQDFTSGIYNEQFF
j_call: TRBJ2-3; clone_size: .; d_call: TRBD2; v_call: TRBV29-1; cdr3_length: 13; cdr3_nt: TGCAGCGGTGGGACTAGCGGCACAGATACGCAGTATTTT; cdr3_aa: CSGGTSGTDTQYF
j_call: TRBJ2-6; clone_size: many; d_call: .; v_call: TRBV9; cdr3_length: 14; cdr3_nt: TGTGCCAGCAGCTCAGGACAGGGGGCCAACGTCCTGACTTTC; cdr3_aa: CASSSGQGANVLTF
j_call: TRBJ2-5; clone_size: many; d_call: TRBD1; v_call: TRBV9; cdr3_length: 14; cdr3_nt: TGTGCCAGCAGCGAGGGGACAGGGCTTTGGACCCAGTACTTC; cdr3_aa: CASSEGTGLWTQYF